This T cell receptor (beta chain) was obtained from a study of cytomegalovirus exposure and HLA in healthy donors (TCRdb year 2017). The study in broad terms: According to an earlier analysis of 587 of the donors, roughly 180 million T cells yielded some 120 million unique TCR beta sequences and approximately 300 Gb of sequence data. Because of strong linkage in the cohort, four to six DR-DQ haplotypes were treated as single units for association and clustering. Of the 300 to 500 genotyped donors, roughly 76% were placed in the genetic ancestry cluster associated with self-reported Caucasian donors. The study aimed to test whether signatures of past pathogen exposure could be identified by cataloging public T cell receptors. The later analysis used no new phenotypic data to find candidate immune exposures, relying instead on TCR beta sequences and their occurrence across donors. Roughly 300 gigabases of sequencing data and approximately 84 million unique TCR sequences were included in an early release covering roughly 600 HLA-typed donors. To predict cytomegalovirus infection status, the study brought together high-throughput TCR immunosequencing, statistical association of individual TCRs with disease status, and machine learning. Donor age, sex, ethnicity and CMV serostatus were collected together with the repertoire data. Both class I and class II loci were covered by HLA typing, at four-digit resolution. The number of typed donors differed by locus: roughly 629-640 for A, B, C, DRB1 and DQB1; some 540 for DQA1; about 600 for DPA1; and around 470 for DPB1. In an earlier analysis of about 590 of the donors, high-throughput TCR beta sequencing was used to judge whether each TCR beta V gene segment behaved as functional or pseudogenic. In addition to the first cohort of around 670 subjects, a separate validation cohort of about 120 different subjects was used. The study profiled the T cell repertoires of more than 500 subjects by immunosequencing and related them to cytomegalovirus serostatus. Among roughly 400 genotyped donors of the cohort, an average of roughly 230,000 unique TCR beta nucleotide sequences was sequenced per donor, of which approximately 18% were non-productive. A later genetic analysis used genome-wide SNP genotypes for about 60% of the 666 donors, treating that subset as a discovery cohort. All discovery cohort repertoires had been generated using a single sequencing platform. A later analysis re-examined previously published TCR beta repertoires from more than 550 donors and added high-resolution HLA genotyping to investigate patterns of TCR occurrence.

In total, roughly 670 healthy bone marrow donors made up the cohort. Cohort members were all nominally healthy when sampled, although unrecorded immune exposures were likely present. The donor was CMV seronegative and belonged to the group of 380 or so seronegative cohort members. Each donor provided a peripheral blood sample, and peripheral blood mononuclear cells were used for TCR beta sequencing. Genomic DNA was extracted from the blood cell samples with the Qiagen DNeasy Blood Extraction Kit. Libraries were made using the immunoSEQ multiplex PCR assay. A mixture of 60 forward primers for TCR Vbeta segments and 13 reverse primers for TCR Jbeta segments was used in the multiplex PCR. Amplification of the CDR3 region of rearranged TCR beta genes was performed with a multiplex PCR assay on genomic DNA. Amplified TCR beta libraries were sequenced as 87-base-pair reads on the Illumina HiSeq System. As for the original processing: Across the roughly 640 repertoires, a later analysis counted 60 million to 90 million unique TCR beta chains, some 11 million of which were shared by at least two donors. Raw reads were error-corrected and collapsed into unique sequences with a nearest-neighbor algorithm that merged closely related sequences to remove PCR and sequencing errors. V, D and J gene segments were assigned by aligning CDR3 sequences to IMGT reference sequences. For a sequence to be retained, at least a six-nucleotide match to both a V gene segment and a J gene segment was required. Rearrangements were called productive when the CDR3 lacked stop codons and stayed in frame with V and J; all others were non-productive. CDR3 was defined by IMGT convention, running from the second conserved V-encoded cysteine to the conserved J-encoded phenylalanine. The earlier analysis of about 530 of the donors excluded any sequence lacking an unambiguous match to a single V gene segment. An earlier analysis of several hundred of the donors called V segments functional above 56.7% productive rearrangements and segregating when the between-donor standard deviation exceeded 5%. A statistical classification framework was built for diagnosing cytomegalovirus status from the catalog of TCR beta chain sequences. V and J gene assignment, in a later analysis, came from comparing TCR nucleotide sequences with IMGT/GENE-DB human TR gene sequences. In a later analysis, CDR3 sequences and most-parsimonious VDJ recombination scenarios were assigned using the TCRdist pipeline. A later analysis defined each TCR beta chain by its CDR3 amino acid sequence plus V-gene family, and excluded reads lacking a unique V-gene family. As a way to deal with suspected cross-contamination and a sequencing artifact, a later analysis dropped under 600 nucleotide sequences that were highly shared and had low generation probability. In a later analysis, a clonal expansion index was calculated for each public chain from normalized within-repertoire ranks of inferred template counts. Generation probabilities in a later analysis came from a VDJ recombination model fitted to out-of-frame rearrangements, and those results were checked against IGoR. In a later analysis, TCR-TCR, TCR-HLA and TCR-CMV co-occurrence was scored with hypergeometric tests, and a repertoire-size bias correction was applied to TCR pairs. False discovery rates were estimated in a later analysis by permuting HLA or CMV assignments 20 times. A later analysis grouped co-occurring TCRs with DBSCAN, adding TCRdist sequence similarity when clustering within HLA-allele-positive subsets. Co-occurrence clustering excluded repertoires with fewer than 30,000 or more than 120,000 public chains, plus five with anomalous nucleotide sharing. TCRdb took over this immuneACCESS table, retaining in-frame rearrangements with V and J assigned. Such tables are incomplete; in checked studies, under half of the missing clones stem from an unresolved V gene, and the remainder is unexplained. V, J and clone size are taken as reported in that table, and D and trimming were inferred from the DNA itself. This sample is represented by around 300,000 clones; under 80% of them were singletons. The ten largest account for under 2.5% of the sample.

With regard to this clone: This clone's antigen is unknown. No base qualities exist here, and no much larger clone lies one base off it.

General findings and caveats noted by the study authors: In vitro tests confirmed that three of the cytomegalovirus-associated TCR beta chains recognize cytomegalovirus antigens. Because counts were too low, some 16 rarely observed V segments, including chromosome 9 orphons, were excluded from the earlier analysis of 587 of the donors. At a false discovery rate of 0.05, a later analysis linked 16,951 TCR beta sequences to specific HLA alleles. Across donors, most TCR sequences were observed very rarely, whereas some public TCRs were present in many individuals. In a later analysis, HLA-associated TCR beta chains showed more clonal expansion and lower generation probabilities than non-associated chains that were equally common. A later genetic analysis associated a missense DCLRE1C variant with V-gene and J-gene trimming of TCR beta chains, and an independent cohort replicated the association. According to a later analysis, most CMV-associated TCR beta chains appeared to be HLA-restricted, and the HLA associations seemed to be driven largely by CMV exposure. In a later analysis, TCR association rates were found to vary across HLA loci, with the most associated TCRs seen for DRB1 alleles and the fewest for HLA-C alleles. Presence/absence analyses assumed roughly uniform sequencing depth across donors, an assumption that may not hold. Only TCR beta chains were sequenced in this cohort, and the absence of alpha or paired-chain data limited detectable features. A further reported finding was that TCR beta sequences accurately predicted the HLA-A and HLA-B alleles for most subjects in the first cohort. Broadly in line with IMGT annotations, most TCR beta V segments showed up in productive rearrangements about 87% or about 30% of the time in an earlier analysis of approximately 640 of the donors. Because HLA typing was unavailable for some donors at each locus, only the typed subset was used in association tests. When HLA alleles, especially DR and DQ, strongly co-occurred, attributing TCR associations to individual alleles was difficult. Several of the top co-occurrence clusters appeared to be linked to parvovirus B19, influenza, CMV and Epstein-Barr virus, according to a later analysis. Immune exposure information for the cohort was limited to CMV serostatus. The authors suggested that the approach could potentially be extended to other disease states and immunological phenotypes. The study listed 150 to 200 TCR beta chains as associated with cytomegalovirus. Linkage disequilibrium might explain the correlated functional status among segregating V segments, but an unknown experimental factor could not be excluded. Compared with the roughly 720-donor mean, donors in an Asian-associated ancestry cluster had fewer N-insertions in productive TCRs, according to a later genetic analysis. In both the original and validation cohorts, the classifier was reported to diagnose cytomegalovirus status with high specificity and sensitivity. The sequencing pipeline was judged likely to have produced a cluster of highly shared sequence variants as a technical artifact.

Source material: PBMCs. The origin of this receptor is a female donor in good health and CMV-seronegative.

CDR3 loop: CSVPGQFEQYF. Here is the DNA: TGCAGTGTTCCGGGACAGTTCGAGCAGTACTTC. Here the chain combines TRBV20-1 and TRBJ2-7, with 7 central nucleotides matching TRBD1. V lost 7 bases and J lost 6 bases, and the count of bases not matched to a germline gene is 6. The CDR3 runs 11 amino acids, cysteine and phenylalanine included. CDR3 DNA is the only sequence kept; it has 33 bases, read in frame from the first base. The germline V gene (reference sequence) supplies CDR1 DFQATT and CDR2 SNEGSKA.